Below are 20 T cell receptor beta chains sequenced from a single sample in a study of T cell repertoires in ileal Crohn's disease. The data were produced by immunoSEQ multiplex PCR, yet TCRdb's version contains in-frame clones alone and is incomplete. The sample contains several hundred clones, about 88% of which appear only once. Surgical specimens yielded lamina propria lymphocytes, which were density-gradient separated and then sorted. Sequencing was performed on CD8+ T cells sorted from the ileum. The receptors originated from an adult with Crohn's disease.

The V gene is TRBV6-1, the J gene TRBJ2-7; D is perhaps TRBD1 (5 bases). Germline V gene lookup returns CDR1 MNHNS and CDR2 SASEGT. CDR3 size: 15 residues. Trimming shortened V by 6 bases and J by 1 base, and 16 bases separated the two germline ends. The CDR3 region has the DNA TGTGCCAGCAGGGAGAATGACAGCCCTTCCTACGAGCAGTACTTC. Translating gives CASRENDSPSYEQYF.

The rearrangement joins TRBV27 to TRBJ1-6, with 7 bases that match TRBD1. Germline V gives CDR1 MNHEY, CDR2 SMNVEV (reference sequence). V shed 3 bases and J 11 bases; nucleotides not matched to a gene: 10. This CDR3 is 15 amino acids long. CDR3 sequence (DNA): TGTGCCAGCAGTTTGTGGACGACAGGGATGCCACCCCTCCACTTT. It encodes CASSLWTTGMPPLHF.

V gene TRBV27 combines with J gene TRBJ2-7; 8 nucleotides line up with TRBD2. The CDR3 is 14 amino acids. The germline CDR1 and CDR2 sequences are MNHEY and SMNVEV (reference sequence). V shed 6 bases and J 6 bases; nucleotides not matched to a gene: 10. CDR3 protein: CASSLGLRGGEQYF. The CDR3 region has the DNA TGTGCCAGCAGCCTGGGACTACGGGGGGGCGAGCAGTACTTC.

V gene TRBV4-1 combines with J gene TRBJ1-5; 7 bases match TRBD1. V shed 0 bases and J 6 bases; nucleotides not matched to a gene: 5. Germline CDR1 reads MGHRA; CDR2 reads YSYEKL. This CDR3 is built from 15 residues. In DNA, the CDR3 is TGCGCCAGCAGCCAAGACAGGGGGGAAGGTCAGCCCCAGCATTTT. Residues: CASSQDRGEGQPQHF.

The J gene is TRBJ2-5, the V gene TRBV5-4; a weak D match, TRBD2 (7 bases). Per germline, CDR1 SGHNT and CDR2 YYREEE (reference sequence). CDR3 length equals 17 residues. The V end lost 4 bases, the J end lost 3 bases, and 22 bases lay between the germline ends. The CDR3 region is CASSPGPGGGEEETQYF. CDR3 nucleotide sequence: TGTGCCAGCAGCCCGGGACCGGGGGGCGGGGAAGAAGAGACCCAGTACTTC.

The V gene is TRBV27, the J gene TRBJ1-1; TRBD1 matches 8 bases. J gave up 5 bases and V 5 bases, and 13 bases lay outside the gene matches. There are 16 residues in the CDR3. Germline lookup yields CDR1 MNHEY and CDR2 SMNVEV (reference sequence). The CDR3 loop reads CASSPGQGKGWTEAFF. The DNA of the CDR3 is TGTGCCAGCAGTCCTGGACAGGGTAAGGGGTGGACTGAAGCTTTCTTT.

This chain links TRBV2 with TRBJ2-3; D call uncertain. The CDR3 contains 14 residues. V lost 6 bases to trimming and J lost 1 base, with 11 bases between them. Germline CDR1 is SNHLY and CDR2 is FYNNEI. This chain's CDR3 is CASSNYPGTDTQYF. As DNA, the CDR3 is TGTGCCAGCAGCAACTACCCAGGCACAGATACGCAGTATTTT.

The chain links TRBV30 to TRBJ2-7; tentative D call: TRBD2 (5 bases). This CDR3 region has 13 residues. V was clipped by 4 bases and J by 5 bases, with 15 bases between them. Germline V gives CDR1 GTSNPN, CDR2 SVGIG (reference sequence). The CDR3 protein is CAWTPGVTHEQYF. In DNA form, the CDR3 reads TGTGCCTGGACCCCCGGGGTCACCCACGAGCAGTACTTC.

The CDR3 bases are TGTGCCAGCAGCCCGACAGGGGCCAACAGTCCCGTCCACTTT. Encoded protein: CASSPTGANSPVHF. The chain combines TRBV2 with TRBJ1-6, with 8 bases lining up with TRBD1. This CDR3 is 14 amino acids long. V was clipped by 6 bases and J by 17 bases; unmatched bases: 15. Germline V gives CDR1 SNHLY, CDR2 FYNNEI.

The chain has TRBV7-2 and TRBJ2-3, with 12 bases identical to TRBD2. The junction had 4 bases not matched to a gene; V was cut back by 3 bases and J by 0 bases. This CDR3 is built from 17 residues. CDR1 and CDR2 (germline): SGHTA, FQGNSA. The CDR3 protein is CASSFGTSGFSTDTQYF. CDR3 sequence (DNA): TGTGCCAGCAGCTTCGGGACTAGCGGGTTTAGCACAGATACGCAGTATTTT.

The genes are TRBV28 and TRBJ1-2; possibly TRBD1 for D (5 bases). This CDR3 has 13 amino acids. Germline values: CDR1 MDHEN, CDR2 SYDVKM. Trimming shortened V by 4 bases and J by 6 bases, and 12 bases separated the two germline ends. The DNA of the CDR3 is TGTGCCAGCAGTTCTCTCCCGGGGGATGGCTACACCTTC. Translating it yields CASSSLPGDGYTF.

As concerns this clone: Germline is not matched at one junction end, which may reflect a read error. The rearrangement uses TRBV6-5 and TRBJ2-5; 13 bases line up with TRBD2. Germline CDR1 MNHEY, CDR2 SVGAGI. The CDR3 consists of 15 residues. The DNA of the CDR3 is TGTGCCAGCAGTTACACCGGACTAGCGGGGGCGAGGTTGGACTTC. This gives the protein CASSYTGLAGARLDF.

The chain employs TRBV6-5 and TRBJ1-5, with 10 positions matching TRBD1. This CDR3 spans 15 amino acids. J lost 2 bases, V lost 6 bases, and 4 bases had no gene match. Germline CDR1 reads MNHEY; CDR2 reads SVGAGI. The CDR3 here is CASSLGTGGNQPQHF. The CDR3 DNA reads TGTGCCAGCAGCCTAGGGACAGGGGGCAATCAGCCCCAGCATTTT.

The chain joins TRBV10-3 to TRBJ2-1, with TRBD1 as a possible D gene (6 bases). Trimming took off 5 bases at V and 8 bases at J, with 7 bases between the two ends. The germline CDR1 and CDR2 sequences are ENHRY and SYGVKD. The CDR3 runs to 11 residues. The CDR3 spells CAISTGYEQFF. DNA of the CDR3: TGTGCCATCAGTACAGGGTATGAGCAGTTCTTC.

The V call is TRBV2, the J call TRBJ2-1, with 11 bases identical to TRBD2. V lost 0 bases to trimming and J lost 4 bases; unmatched junction nucleotides: 11. The CDR3 totals 19 residues. In germline, CDR1 is SNHLY, CDR2 FYNNEI. CDR3 sequence (DNA): TGTGCCAGCAGTGAAGCGCGGGACAGAGTAGCGGGGGGGTACAATGAGCAGTTCTTC. Translation gives CASSEARDRVAGGYNEQFF.

V and J are TRBV6-1 and TRBJ2-7; the D is unclear. Germline assignment: CDR1 MNHNS and CDR2 SASEGT. Trimming shortened V by 2 bases and J by 1 base, and 6 bases separated the two germline ends. This CDR3 has 13 residues. The CDR3 coding sequence is TGTGCCAGCAGTGAATTCAGATCCTACGAGCAGTACTTC. Its translation is CASSEFRSYEQYF.

This chain connects TRBV12-1 to TRBJ2-6; TRBD1, the table's D call, was not compared with the DNA. TRBV12-1 is a pseudogene segment. CDR3 size: 17 residues. The chain's CDR3 is CASSLLIGQSRANVLTF. DNA of the CDR3: TGTGCCAGCAGCCTGCTTATAGGACAAAGTCGGGCCAACGTCCTGACTTTC.

Concerning this clone itself: This likely comes from a read error, as the CDR3 has no conserved phenylalanine or tryptophan at its end. The limits of the CDR3 on the DNA are not certain, so only TCRdb's listed CDR3 is given. V gene TRBV27 combines with J gene TRBJ1-4. Per germline, CDR1 MNHEY and CDR2 SMNVEV (reference sequence). From its first to its last residue, the CDR3 has 8 amino acids. CDR3 sequence reads: CASSLLSV.

This clone was detected only a few times. The chain is built from TRBV7-9 and TRBJ2-2, with 7 nucleotides matching TRBD1. The CDR3 has 15 residues. Germline V CDR1 and CDR2: SEHNR, FQNEAQ (reference sequence). V lost 8 bases to trimming and J lost 4 bases; unmatched junction nucleotides: 10. This CDR3 reads CASAPGTAITGELFF. CDR3 DNA sequence: TGTGCCAGCGCACCCGGGACAGCAATCACCGGGGAGCTGTTTTTT.

The chain recombines TRBV14 with TRBJ2-7; 7 nucleotides line up with TRBD1. CDR3 length equals 15 residues. Germline CDR1 is SGHDN and CDR2 is FVKESK. The trim removed 4 bases at V and 3 bases at J, leaving 9 bases unmatched. CDR3 nucleotides: TGTGCCAGCAGCCCCGGGACAGCCTTAAACTACGAGCAGTACTTC. Translating it yields CASSPGTALNYEQYF.